This passage covers 15 T cell receptor beta chains from one sample sequenced in a study of cytomegalovirus exposure and HLA in healthy donors. 13 Jbeta primers and 60 Vbeta primers were used for the PCR. Sequenced by immunoSEQ multiplex PCR; TCRdb stores in-frame clones only, minus some. Among more than 95,000 clones listed, 64% were seen once. The sequencing input was PBMCs. The receptors derive from a man aged 55 to 70 in good health and CMV-seronegative.

About this clone: A read error may produce the germline difference seen at one junction end. The chain is built from TRBV10-3 and TRBJ2-5, with 7 nucleotides matching TRBD1. The CDR3 runs to 15 residues. Germline values: CDR1 ENHRY, CDR2 SYGVKD. CDR3 region: CAISESTGVRETQYF. The CDR3 nucleotides read TGTGCCATCAGCGAGTCTACAGGGGTTCGAGAGACCCAGTACTTC.

This chain uses TRBV9 with TRBJ2-5, with D uncertain. CDR1 is SGDLS and CDR2 is YYNGEE in the germline V gene. V lost 3 bases to trimming and J lost 0 bases, with 3 bases between them. The CDR3 sequence is 12 residues long. This CDR3 reads CASSADQETQYF. The CDR3 bases are TGTGCCAGCAGCGCCGACCAAGAGACCCAGTACTTC.

V gene TRBV5-1 combines with J gene TRBJ1-3; 7 nucleotides line up with TRBD1. J was trimmed by 2 bases and V by 4 bases; bases with no gene match: 3. The CDR3 has 14 amino acids. Germline CDR1 is SGHRS and CDR2 is YFSETQ. CDR3 residues: CASSGDRAGNTIYF. As DNA, the CDR3 is TGCGCCAGCAGCGGTGACAGGGCTGGAAACACCATATATTTT. Drawing the rest from reference TRBV5-1 and TRBJ1-3, the complete variable domain is KAGVTQTPRYLIKTRGQQVTLSCSPISGHRSVSWYQQTPGQGLQFLFEYFSETQRNKGNFPGRFSGRQFSNSRSEMNVSTLELGDSALYLCASSGDRAGNTIYFGEGSWLTVV.

The rearrangement uses TRBV5-1 and TRBJ2-3; 7 bases agree with TRBD1. V shed 4 bases and J 3 bases; nucleotides not matched to a gene: 8. CDR3 length: 15 residues. Germline values: CDR1 SGHRS, CDR2 YFSETQ. Here the CDR3 DNA reads TGCGCCAGCAGCCCAGACAGGGCGGCTACAGATACGCAGTATTTT. Protein sequence: CASSPDRAATDTQYF. Full variable domain (remainder filled in from reference TRBV5-1 and TRBJ2-3): KAGVTQTPRYLIKTRGQQVTLSCSPISGHRSVSWYQQTPGQGLQFLFEYFSETQRNKGNFPGRFSGRQFSNSRSEMNVSTLELGDSALYLCASSPDRAATDTQYFGPGTRLTVL.

The V call is TRBV10-3, the J call TRBJ1-5; D uncertain. This CDR3 spans 14 amino acids. The V end was cut by 4 bases, the J end by 3 bases, with 10 bases between. Germline assignment: CDR1 ENHRY and CDR2 SYGVKD. This chain's CDR3 is CAISVIQSNQPQHF. DNA for the CDR3: TGTGCCATCAGTGTCATCCAGTCCAATCAGCCCCAGCATTTT.

J is TRBJ2-1 and V is TRBV5-1; D is perhaps TRBD2 (5 bases). V gave up 0 bases and J gave up 9 bases, with 7 bases separating them. Germline V lookup: CDR1 SGHRS, CDR2 YFSETQ. The CDR3 is made up of 12 amino acids. CDR3: CASSLGEGEQFF. In DNA form, the CDR3 reads TGCGCCAGCAGCTTGGGAGAGGGTGAGCAGTTCTTC.

This chain connects TRBV19 to TRBJ2-1; 8 nucleotides align to TRBD2. Germline values: CDR1 LNHDA, CDR2 SQIVND (reference sequence). J lost 4 bases, V lost 8 bases, and 7 bases had no gene match. The CDR3 contains 14 residues. The CDR3 sequence: CASSGLVRYNEQFF. For the CDR3, the DNA is TGTGCCAGTTCGGGACTAGTGCGATACAATGAGCAGTTCTTC.

The V gene is TRBV11-2, the J gene TRBJ2-7; D is possibly TRBD1 (6 bases). Trimming shortened V by 5 bases and J by 5 bases, and 16 bases separated the two germline ends. Germline lookup yields CDR1 SGHAT and CDR2 FQNNGV. There are 14 residues in the CDR3. The CDR3 is CASSPKGGIDEQYF. CDR3 coding DNA: TGTGCCAGCAGCCCAAAAGGGGGTATCGACGAGCAGTACTTC.

This rearrangement joins TRBV6-1 to TRBJ1-6; the D gene is possibly TRBD1 (6 bases). The CDR3 spans 15 residues. Germline-derived CDR1 and CDR2 are MNHNS and SASEGT. V was cut by 5 bases and J by 7 bases, with 15 bases left in between. The CDR3 region is CASSPATGVNSPLHF. The DNA of the CDR3 is TGTGCCAGCAGTCCAGCGACAGGTGTCAATTCACCCCTCCACTTT.

Of note for this clone: Compared with germline, one end of the junction differs, possibly owing to a read error. The rearrangement links TRBV5-6 to TRBJ1-6; no firm D call. The V gene's germline CDR1 is SGHDT and CDR2 YYEEEE. The CDR3 covers 15 residues. The CDR3 bases are TGTGCCAGCAGCTTGGTTCCAAACAATAACTCACCCCTCCACTTT. It translates to CASSLVPNNNSPLHF.

The chain combines TRBV28 with TRBJ1-2; D uncertain. Trimming removed 3 bases at V and 5 bases at J, with 7 bases between. This CDR3 comprises 12 residues. Germline V gene data show CDR1 as MDHEN and CDR2 as SYDVKM. Here the CDR3 reads CASSLRRYGYTF. CDR3 in DNA: TGTGCCAGCAGTTTGAGGAGATATGGCTACACCTTC.

A few counts support this clone. Here the CDR3 reads CARSLRDRQCSGANVLTF. The CDR3, as DNA: TGTGCCAGAAGCTTAAGGGACAGGCAATGTTCTGGGGCCAACGTCCTGACTTTC. The J gene is TRBJ2-6, the V gene TRBV7-5; TRBD1, the D gene given by the table, was not confirmed from the DNA. TRBV7-5 represents a pseudogene. The length of the CDR3 is 18 residues.

A few counts support this clone. The chain links TRBV28 to TRBJ1-1; TRBD1 aligns across 10 bases. Germline trimming cut 4 bases from V and 5 bases from J; bases unmatched to any gene: 7. The CDR3 runs to 15 residues. CDR1 is MDHEN, CDR2 SYDVKM, per germline. In DNA form, the CDR3 reads TGTGCCAGCAGTTCCTGGACAGGGGGTAAAACTGAAGCTTTCTTT. Protein sequence: CASSSWTGGKTEAFF.

The chain links TRBV12-5 to TRBJ1-1; 8 bases are a match to TRBD1. From germline, CDR1 is LGHNT and CDR2 FRNRAP. This CDR3 contains 15 residues. V shed 6 bases and J 4 bases; nucleotides not matched to a gene: 10. CDR3 sequence: CASGGQGALGTEAFF. The CDR3, as DNA: TGTGCTAGTGGGGGTCAGGGGGCGTTGGGCACTGAAGCTTTCTTT.

V usage is TRBV7-3 and J usage is TRBJ2-7; possibly TRBD2 for D (6 bases). Looked up from germline, CDR1 is SGHTA and CDR2 is FQGTGA. V was cut by 5 bases and J by 0 bases, with 14 bases left in between. The CDR3 is 15 amino acids. For the CDR3, the DNA is TGTGCCAGCAGCGCAGGTCCCGGGGGCTCCTACGAGCAGTACTTC. It translates to CASSAGPGGSYEQYF.